This T cell receptor beta chain is drawn from a study of blood T cell repertoires in COVID-19. Overall study context: The samples span acute and convalescent COVID-19 from the United States, Italy and Spain.

Enrollment of patients from Seattle took place during active infection, with longitudinal follow-up. Trimming cost V 4 bases and J 3 bases, with 19 bases left between them. The CDR3 has 16 residues. Germline V gives CDR1 SGHRS, CDR2 YFSETQ. Authors' data handling: Nucleated cell counts were estimated from reference gene primer amplification. TCRdb's table, derived via immunoSEQ multiplex PCR, lists solely in-frame clones and lacks some. V, J and clone size are those of that table, while D and trimming were read from the DNA. The data contain approximately 200,000 clones, 94% of them singletons. The sequence came from a man aged 25 to 40 with COVID-19, enrolled during active disease. This rearrangement joins TRBV5-1 to TRBJ1-1; the D gene is possibly TRBD1 (5 bases). Sequencing used peripheral blood. The CDR3 loop is CASSDGRGIRHTEAFF. The CDR3 coding sequence is TGCGCCAGCAGCGACGGACGGGGGATCAGGCACACTGAAGCTTTCTTT.